The sequence of this TCR beta chain was determined in a study of technical replicates of blood from a few donors. V was clipped by 0 bases and J by 5 bases; unmatched bases: 7. The germline V gene encodes CDR1 SGDLS and CDR2 YYNGEE. This CDR3 has 17 residues. The repertoire was sequenced with immunoSEQ multiplex PCR; TCRdb's copy has only in-frame clones and lacks some. Of under 95,000 clones listed, roughly 98% are singletons. The material sequenced was T cells isolated from PBMCs. The chain couples TRBV9 to TRBJ2-3; TRBD2 matches 12 bases. The receptor's source is a human donor in good health. DNA for the CDR3: TGTGCCAGCAGCGTAGCCACTAGCGGGAGGTCGGGAGATACGCAGTATTTT. It encodes CASSVATSGRSGDTQYF.